Sequencing of this T cell receptor (beta chain) was carried out in a study of cytomegalovirus exposure and HLA in healthy donors. Looking at the study overall: An early release of data contained approximately 80 million unique TCRs, which came from HLA-typed donors.

PCR primers comprised 60 Vbeta and 13 Jbeta primers. Measured with immunoSEQ multiplex PCR; TCRdb has only the in-frame clones, and not every one. This table has approximately 140,000 clones, about 83% appearing once. As for this clone: Its target is not known.

V was pared by 6 bases and J by 4 bases, with 10 bases between. This CDR3 has 13 amino acids. Looked up from germline, CDR1 is MNHEY and CDR2 is SMNVEV (reference sequence). Study outcomes and limitations: A missense DCLRE1C variant was associated with V- and J-gene trimming of TCR beta chains in a later analysis, and an independent cohort replicated the association. In a later analysis, productive TCRs from donors in an Asian-associated ancestry cluster reportedly carried fewer N-insertions than the cohort mean.

J is TRBJ2-1 and V is TRBV27, with D perhaps TRBD2 (6 bases). This TCR was recovered from a girl aged 2 to 10 in good health and CMV-seronegative. Sequencing was done on a sample of PBMCs. DNA for the CDR3: TGTGCCAGCAGGGGACTGATTTACAATGAGCAGTTCTTC. This codes for CASRGLIYNEQFF.